This TCR beta chain was sequenced in a study of CD8+CD57+ T cells in acquired aplastic anemia. Study information: The sorted CD4+ and CD8+ cells yielded an average about 3.3 ug of DNA. CD4+ cell libraries from healthy donors averaged around 9.8 million reads.

The study profiled TCR beta VDJ and CDR3 using genomic DNA as template. Via MiXCR, TCRdb re-called the reads, giving one row per CDR3 protein. Of 35,000 to 45,000 distinct CDR3 sequences in the sample, about two thirds were seen once. Findings and caveats of the study: Patients and controls shared about 30 CD8+ CDR3 sequences.

Trimming took off 6 bases at V and 1 base at J, with 9 bases between the two ends. Germline lookup yields CDR1 KGHDR and CDR2 SFDVKD. CDR3 length equals 14 residues. Turning to this clonotype: The antigen remains undetermined.

Sample: sorted CD4+, CD8+, or CD8+CD57+ T cells (not recorded which) from PBMCs. The clonotype was recovered from a human donor in good health, serving as a control. The rearrangement joins TRBV24-1 to TRBJ1-5; D remains unclear. CDR3 in amino acids: CATSPGVSNQPQHF. CDR3 in DNA: TGTGCCACCAGTCCCGGGGTGAGCAATCAGCCCCAGCATTTT.